This TCR beta chain was sequenced in a study of blood T cell repertoires in COVID-19. Study information: Nucleic acid was either cDNA or gDNA, and it came from T cells, B-cell-depleted T cells, or PBMCs.

The repertoire was sequenced with immunoSEQ multiplex PCR; TCRdb's copy has only in-frame clones and lacks some. The data hold about 350,000 clones, with about nine tenths observed a single time. The germline V gene encodes CDR1 SGHNT and CDR2 YYREEE (reference sequence). The CDR3 runs to 15 residues. V was clipped by 0 bases and J by 2 bases; unmatched bases: 2. All enrollees were roughly 18 to 100 years old and from approximately 24 US areas. A case of COVID-19 had been met by exposed participants within 2 weeks before study entry. The TCR comes from a woman in her twenties or thirties who had been exposed to COVID-19. The rearrangement uses TRBV5-4 and TRBJ2-1, with 7 bases lining up with TRBD2. Source material: PBMCs or T cells enriched from blood (not recorded which). CDR3 sequence reads: CASSLASGTYNEQFF. DNA of the CDR3: TGTGCCAGCAGCTTGGCTAGCGGCACCTACAATGAGCAGTTCTTC.